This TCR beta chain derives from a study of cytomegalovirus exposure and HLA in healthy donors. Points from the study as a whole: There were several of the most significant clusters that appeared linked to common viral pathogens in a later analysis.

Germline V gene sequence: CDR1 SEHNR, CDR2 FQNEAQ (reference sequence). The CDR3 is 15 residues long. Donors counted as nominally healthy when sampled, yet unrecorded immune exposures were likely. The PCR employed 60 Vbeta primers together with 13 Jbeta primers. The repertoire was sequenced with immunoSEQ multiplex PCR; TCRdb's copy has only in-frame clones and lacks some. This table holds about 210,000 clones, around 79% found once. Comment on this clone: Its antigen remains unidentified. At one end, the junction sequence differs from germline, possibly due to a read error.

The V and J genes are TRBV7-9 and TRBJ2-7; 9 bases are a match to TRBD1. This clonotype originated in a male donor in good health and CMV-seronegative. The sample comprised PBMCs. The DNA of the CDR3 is TGTTCCAGCAGCTTAGCGACAGGGGGGCCTTACGAGCAGTACTTC. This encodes CSSSLATGGPYEQYF.